The 17 T cell receptor beta chains listed next were all sequenced from one sample in a study of human T cells and chemical hapten exposure (dated by TCRdb to the early 2020s). Library preparation employed RACE. Sequencer: NextSeq 500. TCRdb reanalyzed the raw reads on its own, using fastp at Q25 for trimming and MiXCR for clone calling, and kept in-frame beta chains. Rows with one shared CDR3 protein collapse into an entry with the most common genes and DNA. The sample profile shows approximately 110,000 distinct CDR3 sequences; 9.5% to 12% of them were found once. Around 3.5% of the sample goes to the ten largest clones. The meaning of the sample's time point label: patch test 1, 2 weeks after DPC sensitization. According to the study, the label for this sample's treatment or condition signals: therapeutic diphenylcyclopropenone sensitization with weekly scalp DPC. Source: whole blood, taken in connection with sensitization to the hapten diphenylcyclopropenone (DPC). Receptors were obtained from a middle-aged woman with alopecia areata. Some clones in this sample may be carry-over from other donors' samples.

V is TRBV6-6 and J is TRBJ2-2; 7 bases fit TRBD1. The J segment lost 6 bases and the V segment lost 5 bases, leaving 9 bases of the junction unmatched. From germline, CDR1 is MNHNY and CDR2 SVGAGI (reference sequence). The CDR3 sequence is 15 residues long. This CDR3 reads CASSEQGTRAGELFF. For the CDR3, the DNA is TGTGCCAGCAGTGAACAGGGGACGAGGGCCGGGGAGCTGTTTTTT.

V and J are TRBV11-2 and TRBJ2-3, with D perhaps being TRBD1 or TRBD2 (6 bases each). The CDR3 loop spans 16 amino acids. Trimming cost V 5 bases and J 6 bases, with 21 bases left between them. Germline CDR1 and CDR2: SGHAT and FQNNGV. The CDR3 DNA follows: TGTGCCAGCAGCCCTGCTGGTGGGATAGGGGGGGATACGCAGTATTTT. Translation gives CASSPAGGIGGDTQYF.

At least ten counts were recorded for this clonotype. The rearrangement uses TRBV27 and TRBJ2-3; D remains unclear. Trimming took 3 bases from V and 4 from J, leaving 14 bases between them. This CDR3 spans 15 amino acids. CDR1 and CDR2 (germline): MNHEY, SMNVEV (reference sequence). This chain's CDR3 is CASSLFRSDPDTQYF. Written as DNA, the CDR3 is TGTGCCAGCAGTTTGTTTAGGAGCGATCCAGATACGCAGTATTTT.

The chain recombines TRBV2 with TRBJ2-7, with D possibly being TRBD2 (5 bases). CDR1 is SNHLY and CDR2 is FYNNEI in the germline V gene. The CDR3 spans 13 residues. With 7 bases removed from V and 4 bases from J, the gap between germline ends came to 14 bases. The CDR3 bases are TGTGCCAGCAACGAGGGTTCCCTATACGAGCAGTACTTC. It encodes CASNEGSLYEQYF.

This clonotype was counted at least ten times. This chain joins TRBV20-1 and TRBJ2-3; D might be TRBD1 (6 bases). This CDR3 is built from 13 residues. The V gene lost 1 base and the J gene lost 4 bases, with 9 bases spanning the gap. Looked up from germline, CDR1 is DFQATT and CDR2 is SNEGSKA (reference sequence). The CDR3 region is CSARVTGPDTQYF. CDR3 in DNA: TGCAGTGCTAGAGTCACAGGGCCAGATACGCAGTATTTT.

The chain employs TRBV7-9 and TRBJ2-1; maybe TRBD2 (5 bases). Germline V gives CDR1 SEHNR, CDR2 FQNEAQ (reference sequence). The CDR3 contains 14 residues. Trimming removed 0 bases at V and 8 bases at J, with 11 bases between. The CDR3 here is CASSLARDQHEQFF. CDR3 in DNA: TGTGCCAGCAGCTTAGCGAGGGATCAGCATGAGCAGTTCTTC.

In this sample, this clonotype turned up many times. The chain couples TRBV9 to TRBJ1-6; D is perhaps TRBD1 (5 bases). V lost 6 bases to trimming and J lost 10 bases, with 11 bases between them. The V gene's germline CDR1 is SGDLS and CDR2 YYNGEE. The CDR3 runs to 12 residues. CDR3 bases: TGTGCCAGCACGGGGCGTTGGTCACCCCTCCACTTT. The encoded protein is CASTGRWSPLHF. The complete variable domain, with remaining parts taken from reference TRBV9 and TRBJ1-6, reads DSGVTQTPKHLITATGQRVTLRCSPRSGDLSVYWYQQSLDQGLQFLIQYYNGEERAKGNILERFSAQQFPDLHSELNLSSLELGDSALYFCASTGRWSPLHFGNGTRLTVT.

This chain joins TRBV5-6 and TRBJ1-6; 10 bases are a match to TRBD1. Germline CDR1 SGHDT, CDR2 YYEEEE. The CDR3 sequence is 17 residues long. V lost 3 bases and J lost 10; bases outside the gene matches: 13. CDR3 sequence reads: CASSSRPFWTGGSPLHF. CDR3 DNA sequence: TGTGCCAGCAGCTCGCGACCCTTCTGGACAGGGGGATCACCCCTCCACTTT.

The sample holds a few counts of this clonotype. This chain links TRBV25-1 with TRBJ1-2, with TRBD1 matching over 7 bases. The junction had 8 bases not matched to a gene; V was cut back by 3 bases and J by 7 bases. The germline V gene encodes CDR1 MGHDK and CDR2 SYGVNS. The CDR3 has 14 residues. The CDR3 loop reads CASSEPGTVGGYTF. The CDR3 DNA follows: TGTGCCAGCAGTGAGCCCGGGACAGTGGGTGGCTACACCTTC.

This sequence joins TRBV7-2 and TRBJ2-1, with D tentatively TRBD2 (5 bases). Deletions cut 5 bases from V and 9 bases from J, with 17 bases between. This CDR3 has 14 amino acids. CDR1 SGHTA and CDR2 FQGNSA come from the germline V gene. The DNA of the CDR3 is TGTGCCAGCAGCCACCGGGATCCGGGCATTGAGCAGTTCTTC. It codes for CASSHRDPGIEQFF.

The chain uses TRBV5-1 and TRBJ2-1; 7 positions match TRBD2. Germline-derived CDR1 and CDR2 are SGHRS and YFSETQ. The V gene end was trimmed by 0 bases and the J gene end by 0 bases; junction bases not matched to a gene: 6. The CDR3 is 17 residues long. In DNA, the CDR3 is TGCGCCAGCAGCTTGGTGGTGACGGGGGGCTCCTACAATGAGCAGTTCTTC. Its protein is CASSLVVTGGSYNEQFF.

The J gene is TRBJ1-2, the V gene TRBV20-1; tentative D call: TRBD1 (5 bases). The V end was cut by 4 bases, the J end by 10 bases, with 22 bases between. Germline V gene sequence: CDR1 DFQATT, CDR2 SNEGSKA (reference sequence). This CDR3 comprises 14 residues. This CDR3 reads CSAKNSRGFGDYTF. The CDR3 bases are TGCAGTGCTAAGAACTCACGGGGCTTTGGTGACTACACCTTC.

In its sample, this clonotype was seen a few times. This chain uses TRBV6-6 with TRBJ2-7; TRBD1 matches 12 bases. The CDR3 runs 16 residues. After removal of 5 bases from V and 5 bases from J, the junction contained 10 bases not matched to a gene. The germline CDR1 and CDR2 sequences are MNHNY and SVGAGI (reference sequence). CDR3 amino acids: CASSRDRGQGVNEQYF. Written as DNA, the CDR3 is TGTGCCAGCAGTCGGGACAGGGGGCAGGGGGTAAACGAGCAGTACTTC.

Of note for this clonotype: This may stem from a read error, because a much larger clone lies one nucleotide away. The genes are TRBV19 and TRBJ1-5, with 10 bases matching TRBD1. Trimming took 7 bases from V and 6 from J; bases not matched to a gene: 6. CDR1 is LNHDA and CDR2 is SQIVND in the germline V gene (reference sequence). There are 14 residues in the CDR3. CDR3 nucleotide sequence: TGTGCCAGTACCAGGGACAGGGGATTTCAGCCCCAGCATTTT. It specifies CASTRDRGFQPQHF.

The rearrangement uses TRBV29-1 and TRBJ1-1; TRBD1 agrees at 7 bases. Germline CDR1 SQVTM, CDR2 ANQGSEA. This CDR3 has 12 residues. With 6 bases clipped from V and 2 bases from J, the junction kept 3 bases outside the gene matches. The CDR3 nucleotides read TGCAGCGTAGGGACAGCTAACACTGAAGCTTTCTTT. Translated, it gives CSVGTANTEAFF. Based on the CDR3 plus reference TRBV29-1 and TRBJ1-1, the full variable domain is SAVISQKPSRDICQRGTSLTIQCQVDSQVTMMFWYRQQPGQSLTLIATANQGSEATYESGFVIDKFPISRPNLTFSTLTVSNMSPEDSSIYLCSVGTANTEAFFGQGTRLTVV.

V gene TRBV20-1 combines with J gene TRBJ1-3; TRBD1 matches 8 bases. Germline V gene sequence: CDR1 DFQATT, CDR2 SNEGSKA (reference sequence). After removal of 3 bases from V and 0 bases from J, the junction contained 4 bases not matched to a gene. The CDR3 loop spans 15 amino acids. As DNA, the CDR3 is TGCAGTGCTAGGGGGACAGGCAGCTCTGGAAACACCATATATTTT. This sequence encodes CSARGTGSSGNTIYF.

There are many counts of this clonotype. The chain joins TRBV7-9 to TRBJ1-2; 7 nucleotides agree with TRBD1. Per the germline V gene, CDR1 is SEHNR and CDR2 is FQNEAQ (reference sequence). Losses at the gene ends were 5 bases for V and 4 bases for J; bases not matched to a gene: 10. The CDR3 contains 15 residues. The DNA of the CDR3 is TGTGCCAGCAGCCAATACCGGGACAGCTTCTATGGCTACACCTTC. Amino acid sequence: CASSQYRDSFYGYTF.